The 29 T cell receptor beta chains in this list originate from one sample, sequenced in a study of blood T cell repertoires in COVID-19. Libraries were prepared by immunoSEQ multiplex PCR; TCRdb keeps only in-frame clonotypes and omits some of them. This table holds around 120,000 clones, 90% found once. Sequencing input: peripheral blood. Receptor source: a woman aged 60-70 years with COVID-19, enrolled during active disease.

This clone came up a few times. The V and J genes are TRBV10-3 and TRBJ2-7; D is undetermined. Germline lookup yields CDR1 ENHRY and CDR2 SYGVKD. V was cut by 6 bases and J by 2 bases, with 11 bases left in between. This CDR3 is 13 amino acids long. The CDR3 nucleotides are TGTGCCATCAGCCACAGCACCACCTACGAGCAGTACTTC. Its translation is CAISHSTTYEQYF.

This chain links TRBV7-2 with TRBJ1-3; possibly TRBD1 for D (5 bases). The CDR3 length is 16 residues. Per the germline V gene, CDR1 is SGHTA and CDR2 is FQGNSA. The ends were cut back, 1 base at V and 0 bases at J, with 10 bases in the middle. The CDR3 coding sequence is TGTGCCAGCAGCTTAGTGGAGGGGAGCTCTGGAAACACCATATATTTT. Amino acids: CASSLVEGSSGNTIYF.

The chain joins TRBV5-4 to TRBJ1-2; no clear D. Germline-derived CDR1 and CDR2 are SGHNT and YYREEE (reference sequence). The V and J ends lost 1 base and 2 bases respectively, with 9 bases between them. The CDR3 has 14 amino acids. CDR3 protein: CASSLPPENYGYTF. The CDR3 nucleotides read TGTGCCAGCAGCTTGCCACCAGAAAACTATGGCTACACCTTC.

CDR3 protein: CASSPPLGQISGANVLTF. In DNA, the CDR3 is TGTGCCAGCAGTCCCCCCCTCGGACAGATCTCTGGGGCCAACGTCCTGACTTTC. The chain employs TRBV6-6 and TRBJ2-6; D is perhaps TRBD1 (6 bases). Per germline, CDR1 MNHNY and CDR2 SVGAGI (reference sequence). The CDR3 consists of 18 residues. V was cut by 5 bases and J by 0 bases, with 17 bases left in between.

The chain combines TRBV24-1 with TRBJ2-1; D is perhaps TRBD1 (6 bases). The length of the CDR3 is 18 residues. Germline CDR1 KGHDR, CDR2 SFDVKD. The germline V and J ends were trimmed by 5 bases and 0 bases, with 19 bases remaining between them. The CDR3 DNA is TGTGCCACCAGTGGAAAAGGGGGAACGTTCAGCTCCTACAATGAGCAGTTCTTC. This codes for CATSGKGGTFSSYNEQFF.

The chain is built from TRBV6-5 and TRBJ2-5; 8 nucleotides align to TRBD1. With V trimmed by 7 bases and J by 5 bases, 12 bases remained unmatched. The CDR3 is 15 residues long. Germline V gene data show CDR1 as MNHEY and CDR2 as SVGAGI. The CDR3 DNA reads TGTGCCAGCAACCCACTCCCAGGGGGCGGCGAGACCCAGTACTTC. It codes for CASNPLPGGGETQYF.

The chain is built from TRBV6-4 and TRBJ2-5; no clear D. Trimming left V 4 bases short and J 1 base short, with 13 bases between. Germline values: CDR1 MRHNA, CDR2 SNTAGT. The CDR3 consists of 15 residues. CDR3 residues: CASSVLEQLQETQYF. In nucleotides, the CDR3 is TGTGCCAGCAGTGTACTTGAACAGCTCCAAGAGACCCAGTACTTC.

The gene calls are TRBV7-3 and TRBJ1-2; D call uncertain. V dropped 3 bases and J dropped 5 bases, with 13 bases sitting between them. The CDR3 runs to 14 residues. Germline assignment: CDR1 SGHTA and CDR2 FQGTGA. CDR3 nucleotide sequence: TGTGCCAGCAGCTTGGCGGGTCAAGGGTATGGCTACACCTTC. Its translation is CASSLAGQGYGYTF.

The V and J genes are TRBV19 and TRBJ2-3; no reliable D call. CDR3 size: 11 residues. V lost 5 bases to trimming and J lost 3 bases, with 3 bases between them. Germline values: CDR1 LNHDA, CDR2 SQIVND (reference sequence). The CDR3 protein is CASSYTDTQYF. In DNA, the CDR3 is TGTGCCAGTAGTTATACAGATACGCAGTATTTT.

The V and J genes are TRBV6-4 and TRBJ1-2; D is perhaps TRBD1 (6 bases). V was clipped by 6 bases and J by 2 bases, with 10 bases between them. Germline V gene data show CDR1 as MRHNA and CDR2 as SNTAGT. The length of the CDR3 is 13 residues. CDR3 DNA sequence: TGTGCCAGCAGCTCGGGACAAAACTATGGCTACACCTTC. It translates to CASSSGQNYGYTF.

V usage is TRBV5-5 and J usage is TRBJ1-2; D ambiguous. The CDR3 has 15 amino acids. Germline V gene sequence: CDR1 SGHKS, CDR2 YYEKEE (reference sequence). With 4 bases removed from V and 1 base from J, the gap between germline ends came to 14 bases. CDR3 amino acids: CASSQELYSNYGYTF. CDR3 DNA: TGTGCCAGCAGCCAGGAACTGTACAGTAACTATGGCTACACCTTC. The complete variable domain, with remaining parts taken from reference TRBV5-5 and TRBJ1-2, reads DAGVTQSPTHLIKTRGQQVTLRCSPISGHKSVSWYQQVLGQGPQFIFQYYEKEERGRGNFPDRFSARQFPNYSSELNVNALLLGDSALYLCASSQELYSNYGYTFGSGTRLTVV.

V and J are TRBV6-5 and TRBJ2-3, with 8 bases fitting TRBD2. The junction had 5 bases not matched to a gene; V was cut back by 1 base and J by 5 bases. Per germline, CDR1 MNHEY and CDR2 SVGAGI. The CDR3 has 15 amino acids. CDR3 region: CASSYFQRGIDTQYF. As DNA, the CDR3 is TGTGCCAGCAGTTACTTCCAGCGGGGGATAGATACGCAGTATTTT.

The rearrangement uses TRBV9 and TRBJ1-1, with TRBD1 matching 12 bases. The CDR3 is 16 residues long. CDR1 and CDR2 from the germline V gene are SGDLS and YYNGEE. The trim removed 4 bases at V and 1 base at J, leaving 5 bases unmatched. The CDR3 region is CASSRGTGGWNTEAFF. The CDR3 coding sequence is TGTGCCAGCAGCCGCGGGACAGGGGGCTGGAACACTGAAGCTTTCTTT. Supplemented by reference TRBV9 and TRBJ1-1, the full variable domain reads DSGVTQTPKHLITATGQRVTLRCSPRSGDLSVYWYQQSLDQGLQFLIQYYNGEERAKGNILERFSAQQFPDLHSELNLSSLELGDSALYFCASSRGTGGWNTEAFFGQGTRLTVV.

The chain joins TRBV3-1 (or the pseudogene TRBV3-2) to TRBJ1-2; 9 nucleotides match TRBD1. Germline V gives CDR1 LGHDT, CDR2 YNNKEL (reference sequence). Trimming took 8 bases from V and 8 from J; bases not matched to a gene: 9. This CDR3 is built from 13 residues. The CDR3 reads CASGGQGRGGYTF. CDR3 in DNA: TGTGCCAGCGGGGGACAGGGAAGAGGAGGCTACACCTTC.

This rearrangement joins TRBV27 to TRBJ1-5, with D possibly being TRBD1 (5 bases). This CDR3 region has 16 residues. CDR1 is MNHEY, CDR2 SMNVEV, per germline (reference sequence). Trimming left V 5 bases short and J 6 bases short, with 20 bases between. The CDR3: CASSLEFRASGQPQHF. The CDR3 DNA reads as TGTGCCAGCAGTCTGGAATTCAGGGCTTCTGGTCAGCCCCAGCATTTT.

This clone appeared once. The chain links TRBV11-2 to TRBJ1-2; D is perhaps TRBD1 (5 bases). This CDR3 region has 14 residues. V was pared by 5 bases and J by 1 base, with 11 bases between. Per the germline V gene, CDR1 is SGHAT and CDR2 is FQNNGV. As DNA, the CDR3 is TGTGCCAGCAGCCCGGACATTAATAACTATGGCTACACCTTC. Protein sequence: CASSPDINNYGYTF.

The chain is built from TRBV5-4 and TRBJ1-2; 9 positions agree with TRBD1. Germline CDR1 is SGHNT and CDR2 is YYREEE (reference sequence). CDR3 length equals 13 residues. With V trimmed by 6 bases and J by 3 bases, 3 bases remained unmatched. The CDR3 DNA sequence: TGTGCCAGCACCCGGGACAGGGACTATGGCTACACCTTC. This sequence encodes CASTRDRDYGYTF.

This clone was counted once. The chain employs TRBV9 and TRBJ2-3; 7 bases match TRBD1. Per germline, CDR1 SGDLS and CDR2 YYNGEE. J was trimmed by 9 bases and V by 0 bases; bases with no gene match: 10. The CDR3 is 15 amino acids. CDR3 loop: CASSVGWTGSITQYF. CDR3 coding DNA: TGTGCCAGCAGCGTAGGGTGGACAGGTAGCATCACGCAGTATTTT.

This chain joins TRBV11-3 and TRBJ1-3; possible D gene TRBD1, 5 bases. From germline, CDR1 is SGHNT and CDR2 YENEEA. CDR3 length equals 14 residues. The ends were cut back, 6 bases at V and 0 bases at J, with 9 bases in the middle. The CDR3 nucleotides are TGTGCCAGCAGTACAGGTTACTCTGGAAACACCATATATTTT. It yields the protein CASSTGYSGNTIYF.

The chain has TRBV9 and TRBJ2-1, with D maybe TRBD1 (6 bases). The CDR3 spans 15 residues. CDR1 is SGDLS and CDR2 is YYNGEE in the germline V gene. Trimming shortened V by 0 bases and J by 6 bases, and 13 bases separated the two germline ends. The CDR3: CASSVAGTIPNEQFF. The DNA of the CDR3 is TGTGCCAGCAGCGTAGCCGGGACAATTCCCAATGAGCAGTTCTTC.

The V call is TRBV13, the J call TRBJ2-5, with a weak D call TRBD2 (6 bases). V lost 1 base and J 7 bases, leaving 25 bases between the germline ends. Germline V gives CDR1 PRHDT, CDR2 FYEKMQ (reference sequence). This CDR3 comprises 18 residues. The CDR3 nucleotides are TGTGCCAGCAGCTTAGCTGTAGGTCTCCGGGGCGACGGGGGGACCCAGTACTTC. Protein product: CASSLAVGLRGDGGTQYF.

The J gene is TRBJ2-6, the V gene TRBV21-1; TRBD2 is the table's D call, not checked against the DNA. TRBV21-1 is an annotated pseudogene. The CDR3 runs to 20 residues. The CDR3 sequence is CASSKTRRVIGTSGANVLTF. DNA of the CDR3: TGTGCCAGCAGCAAAACGAGACGGGTCATAGGTACCTCTGGGGCCAACGTCCTGACTTTC.

This clone was observed once. V and J are TRBV7-9 and TRBJ1-1; 12 bases are a match to TRBD1. Trimming cost V 5 bases and J 0 bases; bases outside gene matches: 7. This CDR3 has 17 residues. Germline V gene sequence: CDR1 SEHNR, CDR2 FQNEAQ (reference sequence). CDR3: CASSPWDRGLMNTEAFF. For the CDR3, the DNA is TGTGCCAGCAGCCCGTGGGACAGGGGGCTCATGAACACTGAAGCTTTCTTT. The variable domain in full, with the rest retrieved from reference TRBV7-9 and TRBJ1-1, is DTGVSQNPRHKITKRGQNVTFRCDPISEHNRLYWYRQTLGQGPEFLTYFQNEAQLEKSRLLSDRFSAERPKGSFSTLEIQRTEQGDSAMYLCASSPWDRGLMNTEAFFGQGTRLTVV.

This chain connects TRBV27 to TRBJ1-5; 12 nucleotides align to TRBD1. Trimming removed 4 bases from V and 7 bases from J; junction bases left unmatched: 2. Germline V gene data show CDR1 as MNHEY and CDR2 as SMNVEV (reference sequence). This CDR3 is built from 14 residues. In DNA form, the CDR3 reads TGTGCCAGCAGTTGGGGACAGGGGGCCCAGCCCCAGCATTTT. Residues: CASSWGQGAQPQHF.

The V call is TRBV19, the J call TRBJ1-3, with D hard to call. This CDR3 spans 16 amino acids. With 1 base removed from V and 0 bases from J, the gap between germline ends came to 10 bases. Germline V CDR1 and CDR2: LNHDA, SQIVND (reference sequence). DNA of the CDR3: TGTGCCAGTAGTATAGCGACGGGAATCTCTGGAAACACCATATATTTT. It codes for CASSIATGISGNTIYF.

The V gene is TRBV9, the J gene TRBJ2-1; 8 bases are a match to TRBD2. Per germline, CDR1 SGDLS and CDR2 YYNGEE. The CDR3 consists of 15 residues. Germline trimming cut 0 bases from V and 4 bases from J; bases unmatched to any gene: 3. The CDR3 coding sequence is TGTGCCAGCAGCGTAGGCGGGGGGCCTTACAATGAGCAGTTCTTC. This sequence encodes CASSVGGGPYNEQFF.

CDR3 protein: CASSVDRAVSTDTQYF. The CDR3 DNA reads as TGTGCCAGCAGTGTAGACAGGGCTGTTAGCACAGATACGCAGTATTTT. This chain uses TRBV6-2 or TRBV6-3 with TRBJ2-3; 7 positions agree with TRBD1. CDR3 size: 16 residues. Germline V gene data show CDR1 as MNHEY and CDR2 as SVGEGT. V lost 5 bases and J lost 0; bases outside the gene matches: 8.

The chain couples TRBV15 to TRBJ1-6; a possible D gene is TRBD1 (6 bases). Trimming took off 5 bases at V and 6 bases at J, with 17 bases between the two ends. CDR1 and CDR2 (germline): LNHNV, YYDKDF (reference sequence). This CDR3 has 16 residues. DNA of the CDR3: TGTGCCACCAGCCCCCGGACAGCCGCCTCTAATTCACCCCTCCACTTT. The encoded protein is CATSPRTAASNSPLHF.

This clone was observed once. The genes are TRBV9 and TRBJ2-2; 12 bases agree with TRBD1. The germline gives CDR1 SGDLS, CDR2 YYNGEE. V lost 4 bases, J lost 4 bases, and 5 bases stayed unmatched. The CDR3 totals 16 residues. CDR3 loop: CASSPGTGGPTGELFF. CDR3 in DNA: TGTGCCAGCAGCCCAGGGACAGGGGGCCCCACCGGGGAGCTGTTTTTT.